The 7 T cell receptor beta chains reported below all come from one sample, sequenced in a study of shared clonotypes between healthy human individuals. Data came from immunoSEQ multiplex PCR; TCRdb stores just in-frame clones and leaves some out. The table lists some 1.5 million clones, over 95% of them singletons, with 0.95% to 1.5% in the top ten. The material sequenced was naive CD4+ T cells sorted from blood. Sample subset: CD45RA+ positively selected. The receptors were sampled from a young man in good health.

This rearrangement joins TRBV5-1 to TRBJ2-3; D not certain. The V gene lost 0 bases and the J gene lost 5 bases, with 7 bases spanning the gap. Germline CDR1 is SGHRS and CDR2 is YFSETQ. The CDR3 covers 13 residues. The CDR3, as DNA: TGCGCCAGCAGCTTGGGTTCGGGAGATACGCAGTATTTT. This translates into CASSLGSGDTQYF.

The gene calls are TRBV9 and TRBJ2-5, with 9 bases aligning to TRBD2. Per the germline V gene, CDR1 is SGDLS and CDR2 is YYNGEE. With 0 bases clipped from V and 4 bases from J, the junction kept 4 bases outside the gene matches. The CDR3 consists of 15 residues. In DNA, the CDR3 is TGTGCCAGCAGCGTAGAAGGCGGGAGGGGAGAGACCCAGTACTTC. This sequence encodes CASSVEGGRGETQYF.

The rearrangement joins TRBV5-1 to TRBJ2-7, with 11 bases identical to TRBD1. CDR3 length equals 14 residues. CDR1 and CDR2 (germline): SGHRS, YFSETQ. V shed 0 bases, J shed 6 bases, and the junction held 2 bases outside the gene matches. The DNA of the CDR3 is TGCGCCAGCAGCTTGGAGGGACAGGGGGGCGAGCAGTACTTC. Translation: CASSLEGQGGEQYF.

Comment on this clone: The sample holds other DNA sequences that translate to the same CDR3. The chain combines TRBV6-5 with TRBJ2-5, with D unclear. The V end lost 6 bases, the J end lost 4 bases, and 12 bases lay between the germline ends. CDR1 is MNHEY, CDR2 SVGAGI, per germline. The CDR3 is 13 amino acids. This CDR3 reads CASRNAGAETQYF. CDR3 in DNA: TGTGCCAGCAGAAATGCAGGAGCAGAGACCCAGTACTTC.

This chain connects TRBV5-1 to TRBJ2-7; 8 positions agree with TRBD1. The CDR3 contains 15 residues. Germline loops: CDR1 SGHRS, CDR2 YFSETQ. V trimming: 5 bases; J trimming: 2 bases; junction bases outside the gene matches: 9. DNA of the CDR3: TGCGCCAGCAGACTTGAGACAGGGGTCACCTACGAGCAGTACTTC. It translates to CASRLETGVTYEQYF.

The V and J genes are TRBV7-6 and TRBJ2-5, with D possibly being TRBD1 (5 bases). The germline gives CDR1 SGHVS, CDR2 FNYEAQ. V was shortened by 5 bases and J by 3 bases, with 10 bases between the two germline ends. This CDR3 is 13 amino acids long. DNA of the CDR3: TGTGCCAGCAGCCCTAGGGGCAAAGAGACCCAGTACTTC. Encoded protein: CASSPRGKETQYF.

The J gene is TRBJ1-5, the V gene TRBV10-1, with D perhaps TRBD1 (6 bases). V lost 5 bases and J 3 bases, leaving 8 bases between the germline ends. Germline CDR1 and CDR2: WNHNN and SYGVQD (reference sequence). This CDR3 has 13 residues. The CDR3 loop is CASSTGPNQPQHF. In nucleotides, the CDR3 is TGCGCCAGCAGTACAGGGCCCAATCAGCCCCAGCATTTT.